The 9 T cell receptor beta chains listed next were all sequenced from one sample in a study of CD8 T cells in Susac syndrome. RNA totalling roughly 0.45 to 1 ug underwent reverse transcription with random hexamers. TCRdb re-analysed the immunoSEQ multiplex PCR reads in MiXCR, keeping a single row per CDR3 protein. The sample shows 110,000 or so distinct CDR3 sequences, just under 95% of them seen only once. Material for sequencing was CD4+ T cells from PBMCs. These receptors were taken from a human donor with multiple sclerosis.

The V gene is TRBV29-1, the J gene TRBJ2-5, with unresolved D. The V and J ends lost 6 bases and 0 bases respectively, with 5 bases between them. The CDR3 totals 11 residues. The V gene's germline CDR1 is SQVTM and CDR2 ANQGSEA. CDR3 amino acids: CSVGNQETQYF. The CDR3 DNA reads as TGCAGCGTCGGTAACCAAGAGACCCAGTACTTC.

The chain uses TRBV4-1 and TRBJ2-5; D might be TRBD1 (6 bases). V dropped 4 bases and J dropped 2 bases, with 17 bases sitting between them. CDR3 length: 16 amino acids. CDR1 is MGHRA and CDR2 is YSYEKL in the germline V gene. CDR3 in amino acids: CASSPLGRGQQETQYF. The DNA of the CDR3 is TGCGCCAGCAGCCCCCTGGGCCGGGGACAACAAGAGACCCAGTACTTC.

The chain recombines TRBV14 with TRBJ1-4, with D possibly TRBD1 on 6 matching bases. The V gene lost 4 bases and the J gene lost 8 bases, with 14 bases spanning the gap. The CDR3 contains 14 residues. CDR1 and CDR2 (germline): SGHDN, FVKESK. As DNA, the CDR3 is TGTGCCAGCAGCCTCACAGGGCTGGGGGAAAAACTGTTTTTT. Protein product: CASSLTGLGEKLFF. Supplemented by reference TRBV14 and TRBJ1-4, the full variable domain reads EAGVTQFPSHSVIEKGQTVTLRCDPISGHDNLYWYRRVMGKEIKFLLHFVKESKQDESGMPNNRFLAERTGGTYSTLKVQPAELEDSGVYFCASSLTGLGEKLFFGSGTQLSVL.

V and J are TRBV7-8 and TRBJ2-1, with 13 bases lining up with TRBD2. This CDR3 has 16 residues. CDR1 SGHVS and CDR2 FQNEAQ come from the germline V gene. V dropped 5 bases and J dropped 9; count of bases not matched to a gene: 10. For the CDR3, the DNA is TGTGCCAGCAGCCCACGACTAGCGGGGGGCCGTGGTGAGCAGTTCTTC. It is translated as CASSPRLAGGRGEQFF.

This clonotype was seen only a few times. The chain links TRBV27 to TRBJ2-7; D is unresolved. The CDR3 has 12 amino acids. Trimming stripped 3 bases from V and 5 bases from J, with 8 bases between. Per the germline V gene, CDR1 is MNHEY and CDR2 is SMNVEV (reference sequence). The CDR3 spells CASSFGSHEQYF. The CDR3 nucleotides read TGTGCCAGCAGTTTTGGAAGCCACGAGCAGTACTTC.

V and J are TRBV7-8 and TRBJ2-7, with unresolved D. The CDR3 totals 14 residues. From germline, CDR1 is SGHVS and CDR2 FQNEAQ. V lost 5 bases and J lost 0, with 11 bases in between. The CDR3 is CASSHSRSSYEQYF. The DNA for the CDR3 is TGTGCCAGCAGCCACAGCCGAAGCTCCTACGAGCAGTACTTC.

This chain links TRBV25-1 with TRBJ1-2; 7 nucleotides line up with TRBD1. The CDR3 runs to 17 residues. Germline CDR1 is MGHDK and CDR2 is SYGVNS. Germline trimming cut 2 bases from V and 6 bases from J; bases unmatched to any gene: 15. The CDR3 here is CASSEKGGGVIEDGYTF. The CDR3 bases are TGTGCCAGCAGTGAAAAGGGAGGGGGCGTAATTGAGGATGGCTACACCTTC.

The CDR3 DNA sequence: TGTGCCAGCTCCCCGTCACGGGGGGGTGAGCAGTTCTTC. Its translation: CASSPSRGGEQFF. This chain connects TRBV18 to TRBJ2-1; 8 positions match TRBD2. This CDR3 is built from 13 residues. V dropped 6 bases and J dropped 9; count of bases not matched to a gene: 7. CDR1 KGHSH and CDR2 LQKENI come from the germline V gene.

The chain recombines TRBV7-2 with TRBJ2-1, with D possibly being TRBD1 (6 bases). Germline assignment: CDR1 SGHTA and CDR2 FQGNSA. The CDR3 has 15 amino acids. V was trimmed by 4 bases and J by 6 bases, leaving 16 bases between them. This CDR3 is CASSSQGFRGNEQFF. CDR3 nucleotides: TGTGCCAGCAGCTCTCAGGGGTTCAGGGGCAATGAGCAGTTCTTC.